A single sample gave rise to the 13 T cell receptor beta chains below, sequenced in a study of blood T cell repertoires in COVID-19. Generated by immunoSEQ multiplex PCR, the TCRdb table keeps only in-frame clones and is missing some. The table lists 200,000 to 300,000 clones, 70% to 90% of them singletons. The sample was peripheral blood. The source of these receptors is a woman aged 60-75 years with active or convalescent COVID-19.

The rearrangement uses TRBV29-1 and TRBJ2-1; 14 positions agree with TRBD2. In germline, CDR1 is SQVTM, CDR2 ANQGSEA. This CDR3 is built from 18 residues. With V trimmed by 7 bases and J by 7 bases, 18 bases remained unmatched. The CDR3 reads CSAFPGLAGAFNPNEQFF. CDR3 DNA sequence: TGCAGCGCGTTCCCGGGACTAGCGGGAGCCTTTAACCCGAATGAGCAGTTCTTC.

The chain combines TRBV5-6 with TRBJ1-1, with D perhaps matching TRBD1 (5 bases). Germline V gives CDR1 SGHDT, CDR2 YYEEEE. The CDR3 sequence is 14 residues long. V was pared by 4 bases and J by 3 bases, with 13 bases between. The CDR3 loop is CASSVGGAHTEAFF. CDR3 nucleotide sequence: TGTGCCAGCAGCGTCGGGGGAGCCCACACTGAAGCTTTCTTT.

The V and J genes are TRBV7-6 and TRBJ1-5; D may be TRBD1 (6 bases). The germline V and J ends were trimmed by 1 base and 0 bases, with 7 bases remaining between them. Germline V gene lookup returns CDR1 SGHVS and CDR2 FNYEAQ. This CDR3 comprises 15 residues. DNA for the CDR3: TGTGCCAGCAGCTTAGAGACAGGTAGCAATCAGCCCCAGCATTTT. This gives the protein CASSLETGSNQPQHF.

The CDR3 protein is CASSALAVAKNIQYF. As DNA, the CDR3 is TGTGCCAGCAGTGCTCTAGCGGTAGCCAAAAACATTCAGTACTTC. The chain combines TRBV2 with TRBJ2-4, with 7 bases aligning to TRBD2. Trimming at V came to 4 bases and at J to 0 bases, leaving 3 bases not matched to a gene. This CDR3 contains 15 residues. CDR1 is SNHLY, CDR2 FYNNEI, per germline.

This chain joins TRBV9 and TRBJ2-1; D is unresolved. CDR3 length: 12 residues. Trimming pared 0 bases from V and 11 bases from J, leaving 9 bases between. Germline lookup yields CDR1 SGDLS and CDR2 YYNGEE. Here the CDR3 reads CASSVGAEKQFF. The CDR3 DNA sequence: TGTGCCAGCAGCGTAGGGGCCGAGAAGCAGTTCTTC. Drawing the rest from reference TRBV9 and TRBJ2-1, the complete variable domain is DSGVTQTPKHLITATGQRVTLRCSPRSGDLSVYWYQQSLDQGLQFLIQYYNGEERAKGNILERFSAQQFPDLHSELNLSSLELGDSALYFCASSVGAEKQFFGPGTRLTVL.

This clone was seen just once. The genes are TRBV19 and TRBJ1-6; 10 nucleotides match TRBD1. The trim removed 4 bases at V and 10 bases at J, leaving 10 bases unmatched. There are 16 residues in the CDR3. CDR1 and CDR2 (germline): LNHDA, SQIVND (reference sequence). DNA for the CDR3: TGTGCCAGTAGTAGAACCGGGACAGGGGCTGGATCACCCCTCCACTTT. This encodes CASSRTGTGAGSPLHF.

CDR3 bases: TGCGCCAGCAGTTCGGACAGGGGGCCCCAAGAGACCCAGTACTTC. Protein product: CASSSDRGPQETQYF. This chain connects TRBV5-1 to TRBJ2-5; 11 bases match TRBD1. The CDR3 sequence is 15 residues long. With V trimmed by 5 bases and J by 1 base, 4 bases remained unmatched. In germline, CDR1 is SGHRS, CDR2 YFSETQ.

The chain is built from TRBV6-4 and TRBJ1-1, with TRBD1 identical over 7 bases. V trimming: 6 bases; J trimming: 5 bases; junction bases outside the gene matches: 6. This CDR3 is 13 amino acids long. Germline lookup yields CDR1 MRHNA and CDR2 SNTAGT. The CDR3 spells CASSLTGWTEAFF. Here the CDR3 DNA reads TGTGCCAGCAGCCTGACAGGGTGGACTGAAGCTTTCTTT.

Comment on this clone: This sample also contains other DNA sequences that code for the same CDR3. The V and J genes are TRBV5-4 and TRBJ2-5; D perhaps matches TRBD2 (7 bases). The V gene lost 4 bases and the J gene lost 1 base, with 11 bases spanning the gap. Germline values: CDR1 SGHNT, CDR2 YYREEE (reference sequence). CDR3 size: 14 residues. The CDR3 spells CASSIAGAQETQYF. As DNA, the CDR3 is TGTGCCAGCAGCATTGCGGGGGCCCAAGAGACCCAGTACTTC. The entire variable domain, with the rest obtained from reference TRBV5-4 and TRBJ2-5, is as follows: ETGVTQSPTHLIKTRGQQVTLRCSSQSGHNTVSWYQQALGQGPQFIFQYYREEENGRGNFPPRFSGLQFPNYSSELNVNALELDDSALYLCASSIAGAQETQYFGPGTRLLVL.

This clone appeared once. The chain couples TRBV5-1 to TRBJ2-1, with 10 positions matching TRBD2. In germline, CDR1 is SGHRS, CDR2 YFSETQ. There are 16 residues in the CDR3. The trim removed 0 bases at V and 8 bases at J, leaving 8 bases unmatched. The CDR3: CASSLGTSGDWDEQFF. As DNA, the CDR3 is TGCGCCAGCAGCTTGGGAACTAGCGGGGATTGGGATGAGCAGTTCTTC.

The V and J genes are TRBV6-6 and TRBJ1-1, with 9 nucleotides matching TRBD1. Germline loops: CDR1 MNHNY, CDR2 SVGAGI (reference sequence). J was trimmed by 5 bases and V by 5 bases; bases with no gene match: 6. The CDR3 has 14 residues. The CDR3 region is CASSTRQGGTEAFF. In DNA, the CDR3 is TGTGCCAGCAGTACCCGACAGGGGGGGACTGAAGCTTTCTTT.

The genes are TRBV19 and TRBJ2-2; 8 nucleotides match TRBD1. The CDR3 extends over 14 amino acids. CDR1 is LNHDA and CDR2 is SQIVND in the germline V gene (reference sequence). V was pared by 9 bases and J by 3 bases, with 6 bases of the junction left unmatched. CDR3 coding DNA: TGTGCCAGCGCAGGGGGCGCTGACACCGGGGAGCTGTTTTTT. This sequence encodes CASAGGADTGELFF.

This chain connects TRBV6-1 to TRBJ1-5; no reliable D call. The V end was cut by 2 bases, the J end by 7 bases, with 21 bases between. CDR1 is MNHNS, CDR2 SASEGT, per germline. The CDR3 totals 17 residues. The CDR3 reads CASSENLPGSHRQPQHF. In nucleotides, the CDR3 is TGTGCCAGCAGTGAAAATCTTCCAGGCTCGCATCGGCAGCCCCAGCATTTT.